This TCR beta chain was recorded in a study of control samples from healthy donors and cancer patients. The CDR3 sequence is 13 residues long. Germline V gene sequence: CDR1 LNHNV, CDR2 YYDKDF (reference sequence). Trimming took 7 bases from V and 4 from J, leaving 13 bases between them. TCRdb's table, derived via immunoSEQ multiplex PCR, lists solely in-frame clones and lacks some. The table includes nearly 35,000 clones, 85% to 95% detected once. The material sequenced was PBMCs. This TCR came from a man in his forties with colorectal cancer. J is TRBJ1-1 and V is TRBV15, with no clear D. CDR3 loop: CATTRSRGTEAFF. The CDR3, as DNA: TGTGCCACCACCAGGAGTCGGGGCACTGAAGCTTTCTTT.